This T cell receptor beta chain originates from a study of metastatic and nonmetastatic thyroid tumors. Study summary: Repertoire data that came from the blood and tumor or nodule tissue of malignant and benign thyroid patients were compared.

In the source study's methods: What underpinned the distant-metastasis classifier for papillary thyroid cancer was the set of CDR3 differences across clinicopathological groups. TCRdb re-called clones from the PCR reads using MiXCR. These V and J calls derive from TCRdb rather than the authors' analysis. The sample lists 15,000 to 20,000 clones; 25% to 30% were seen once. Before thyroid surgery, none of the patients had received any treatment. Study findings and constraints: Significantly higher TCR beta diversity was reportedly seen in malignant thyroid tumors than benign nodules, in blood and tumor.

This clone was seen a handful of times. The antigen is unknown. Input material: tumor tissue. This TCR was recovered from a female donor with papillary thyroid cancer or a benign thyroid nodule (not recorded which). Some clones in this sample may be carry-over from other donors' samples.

The CDR3 loop reads CASSPGTSGTHQCLEQYF. CDR3 sequence (DNA): TGTGCCAGCAGTCCAGGGACTAGCGGGACCCACCAATGCCTCGAGCAGTACTTC. The V and J genes are TRBV6-5 and TRBJ2-7; TRBD2 aligns across 13 bases. Germline V gene sequence: CDR1 MNHEY, CDR2 SVGAGI. CDR3 size: 18 residues. The junction had 16 bases not matched to a gene; V was cut back by 5 bases and J by 6 bases.